This TCR beta chain originates from a study of blood T cell repertoires in COVID-19. Whole-study context: Donors in the United States, Italy and Spain gave samples during acute or convalescent COVID-19.

In the original processing: From reference gene primer amplification, estimates of nucleated cell counts were derived. Only in-frame clones appear in the TCRdb table, and some are missing; sequencing was by immunoSEQ multiplex PCR. V, J and clone size are those of that table, while D and trimming were read from the DNA. The sample includes about 21,000 clones, less than 85% of them seen just once. Germline CDR1 SGHTA, CDR2 FQGTGA. With 5 bases clipped from V and 11 bases from J, the junction kept 7 bases outside the gene matches. The CDR3 length is 15 residues. Sequenced input: peripheral blood. This receptor was obtained from a man aged 55 to 69 with active COVID-19. The chain recombines TRBV7-3 with TRBJ2-2; 14 nucleotides match TRBD2. CDR3 in amino acids: CASSPGLAGERELFF. The CDR3 nucleotides are TGTGCCAGCAGCCCGGGACTAGCGGGAGAGCGAGAGCTGTTTTTT.